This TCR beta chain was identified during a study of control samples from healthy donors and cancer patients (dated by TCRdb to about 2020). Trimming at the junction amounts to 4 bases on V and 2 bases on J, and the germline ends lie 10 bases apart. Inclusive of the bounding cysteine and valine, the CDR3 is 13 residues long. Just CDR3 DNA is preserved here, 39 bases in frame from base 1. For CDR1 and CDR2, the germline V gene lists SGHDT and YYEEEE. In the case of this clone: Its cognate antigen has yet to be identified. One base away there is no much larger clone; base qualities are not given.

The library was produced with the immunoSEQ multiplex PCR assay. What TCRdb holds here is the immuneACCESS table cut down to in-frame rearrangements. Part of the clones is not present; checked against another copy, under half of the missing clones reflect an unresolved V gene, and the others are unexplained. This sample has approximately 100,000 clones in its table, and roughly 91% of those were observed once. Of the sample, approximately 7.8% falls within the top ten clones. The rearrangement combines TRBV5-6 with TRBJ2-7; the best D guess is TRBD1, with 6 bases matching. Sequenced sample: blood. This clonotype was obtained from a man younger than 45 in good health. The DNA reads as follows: TGTGCCAGCAGCGGTACAGGGACCTACGAGCAGTACGTC. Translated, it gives CASSGTGTYEQYV.